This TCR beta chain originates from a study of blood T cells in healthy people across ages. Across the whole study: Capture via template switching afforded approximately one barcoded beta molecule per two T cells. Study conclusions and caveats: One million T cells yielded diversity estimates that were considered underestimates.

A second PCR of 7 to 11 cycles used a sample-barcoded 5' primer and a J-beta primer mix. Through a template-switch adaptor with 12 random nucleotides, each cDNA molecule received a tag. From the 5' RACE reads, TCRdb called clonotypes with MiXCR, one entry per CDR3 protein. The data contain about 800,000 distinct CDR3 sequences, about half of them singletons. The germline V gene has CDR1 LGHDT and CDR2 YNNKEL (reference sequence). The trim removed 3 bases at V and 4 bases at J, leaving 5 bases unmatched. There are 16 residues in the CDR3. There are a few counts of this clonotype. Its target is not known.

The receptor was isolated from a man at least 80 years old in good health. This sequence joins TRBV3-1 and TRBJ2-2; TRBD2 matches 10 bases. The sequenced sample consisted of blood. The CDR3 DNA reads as TGTGCCAGCAGCCAGGTACTAGCGGGACTCACCGGGGAGCTGTTTTTT. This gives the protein CASSQVLAGLTGELFF.